These T cell receptor beta chains were read from a single sample in a study of blood T cells in healthy people across ages. TCRdb re-called the 5' RACE reads through MiXCR, storing one row per CDR3 protein. The top ten clones hold over 20% of a sample with 910,000 or so distinct CDR3 sequences, roughly 51% of them seen once. Sequencing input: blood. The receptor source for this set is a woman aged 55-75 years in good health. Both conserved end residues are part of each CDR3. A D gene is named only where the DNA matches it firmly. Clone size is shown for a subset of rows, as once, few, many or a class of expanded clone.

>-|TRBJ2-1|14|TRBV28|-
CASTPWGSYNEQFF
TGTGCCAGCACCCCTTGGGGTTCCTACAATGAGCAGTTCTTC
>-|TRBJ2-2|14|TRBV20-1|TRBD2
CSATSGRSTGELFF
TGCAGTGCTACCAGCGGGAGGTCTACCGGGGAGCTGTTTTTT
>-|TRBJ1-2|14|TRBV7-9|-
CASSQLGANYGYTF
TGTGCCAGCAGCCAACTTGGCGCTAACTATGGCTACACCTTC
>once|TRBJ2-1|14|TRBV20-1|-
CSARDPGSYNEQFF
TGCAGTGCTAGAGATCCAGGCTCCTACAATGAGCAGTTCTTC
>-|TRBJ2-1|14|TRBV10-3|TRBD1
CAISTTGVRNEQFF
TGTGCCATCAGCACGACAGGGGTACGGAATGAGCAGTTCTTC
>-|TRBJ2-2|16|TRBV7-8|TRBD1
CASSRGQGANTGELFF
TGTGCCAGCAGCCGCGGACAGGGGGCGAACACCGGGGAGCTGTTTTTT
>once|TRBJ2-1|15|TRBV28|-
CASARSHSYQETQFF
TGTGCCAGCGCGAGGAGCCACAGTTACCAAGAGACCCAGTTCTTC
>-|TRBJ2-7|16|TRBV7-8|TRBD1
CASSRKRTGAYYEQYF
TGTGCCAGCAGCAGAAAAAGAACAGGGGCCTACTACGAGCAGTACTTC
>few|TRBJ2-5|13|TRBV7-9|-
CASSTSERETQYF
TGTGCCAGCAGCACCAGCGAGCGGGAGACCCAGTACTTC
>few|TRBJ2-1|19|TRBV11-2|TRBD2
CASSLLRSSGSSSYNEQFF
TGTGCCAGCAGCTTACTTAGGTCTAGCGGATCGAGCTCCTACAATGAGCAGTTCTTC
>-|TRBJ2-5|18|TRBV7-8|-
CASSTPRGGLRSQETQYF
TGTGCCAGCAGCACCCCTAGGGGGGGGCTCAGATCCCAAGAGACCCAGTACTTC
>-|TRBJ2-4|13|TRBV25-1|-
CASSEAGKTIQYF
TGTGCCAGCAGTGAGGCTGGTAAAACCATTCAGTACTTC
>-|TRBJ2-2|12|TRBV6-2/TRBV6-3|-
CASRPSTGELFF
TGTGCCAGCAGGCCGAGCACCGGGGAGCTGTTTTTT
>few|TRBJ2-3|15|TRBV7-3|-
CASSLGQGYTDTQYF
TGTGCCAGCAGCTTAGGTCAGGGTTACACAGATACGCAGTATTTT
>few|TRBJ2-3|17|TRBV7-8|-
CASSLRALGRSTDTQYF
TGTGCCAGCAGCTTACGGGCCCTCGGAAGAAGCACAGATACGCAGTATTTT
>-|TRBJ2-6|13|TRBV12-3/TRBV12-4|-
CATAPVGANVLTF
TGTGCCACTGCGCCGGTTGGGGCCAACGTCCTGACTTTC
>-|TRBJ2-7|12|TRBV6-5|-
CASSYLTLEQYF
TGTGCCAGCAGTTACCTGACACTCGAGCAGTACTTC
>-|TRBJ2-7|15|TRBV20-1|-
CSATPRGLPSYEQYF
TGCAGTGCCACCCCTCGGGGACTTCCGTCCTACGAGCAGTACTTC
>once|TRBJ2-1|18|TRBV24-1|TRBD2
CATSGGEGNRRFVDEQFF
TGTGCCACCAGTGGGGGGGAGGGCAATCGGCGGTTTGTCGATGAGCAGTTCTTC
>-|TRBJ2-7|15|TRBV25-1|-
CASSEGGRFSYEQYF
TGTGCCAGCAGTGAAGGCGGACGCTTCTCCTACGAGCAGTACTTC
>few|TRBJ2-1|12|TRBV10-3|-
CATRGGFDEQFF
TGTGCCACAAGGGGGGGGTTCGATGAGCAGTTCTTC
>-|TRBJ2-1|12|TRBV29-1|-
CSAKALGVEQFF
TGCAGCGCCAAAGCCCTCGGGGTTGAGCAGTTCTTC
>many|TRBJ2-7|15|TRBV20-1|-
CSARDSATGPYEQYF
TGCAGTGCTAGAGATAGCGCGACAGGACCCTACGAGCAGTACTTC
>-|TRBJ2-2|17|TRBV12-3/TRBV12-4|TRBD2
CASSWPGLAGDTGELFF
TGTGCCAGCAGTTGGCCGGGACTAGCGGGAGATACCGGGGAGCTGTTTTTT
>-|TRBJ2-1|14|TRBV25-1|-
CASSPPGAYNEQFF
TGTGCCAGCAGCCCGCCAGGGGCCTACAATGAGCAGTTCTTC
>-|TRBJ2-7|15|TRBV28|TRBD2
CASSLPWREEGKQYF
TGTGCCAGCAGTCTCCCCTGGCGGGAGGAGGGGAAGCAGTACTTC
>-|TRBJ2-5|14|TRBV19|TRBD1
CASTPGTAKETQYF
TGTGCCAGTACCCCCGGGACAGCAAAAGAGACCCAGTACTTC
>few|TRBJ2-5|16|TRBV4-3|-
CASSQSVAQGWETQYF
TGCGCCAGCAGCCAATCAGTCGCCCAGGGGTGGGAGACCCAGTACTTC
>few|TRBJ2-1|14|TRBV29-1|TRBD1
CSVDVDRGENEQFF
TGCAGCGTTGACGTGGACAGGGGTGAAAATGAGCAGTTCTTC
>-|TRBJ2-3|16|TRBV29-1|TRBD1
CSGIRGRDRRTDTQYF
TGCAGCGGAATTAGGGGCCGGGACAGACGCACAGATACGCAGTATTTT
>few|TRBJ2-5|15|TRBV2|TRBD1
CASSLDRDWQETQYF
TGTGCCAGCAGTTTGGACAGGGATTGGCAAGAGACCCAGTACTTC
>many|TRBJ2-7|15|TRBV5-5|TRBD1
CASSPDDRVTYEQYF
TGTGCCAGCAGCCCTGATGACAGGGTGACCTACGAGCAGTACTTC
>-|TRBJ2-7|13|TRBV7-6|-
CASSIGLHYEQYF
TGTGCCAGCAGCATAGGCCTCCACTACGAGCAGTACTTC
>few|TRBJ1-4|14|TRBV25-1|-
CASSWGAANEKLFF
TGTGCCAGCAGCTGGGGGGCGGCTAATGAAAAACTGTTTTTT
>many|TRBJ2-5|13|TRBV7-2|-
CASSLSPFETQYF
TGTGCCAGCAGCTTATCCCCGTTTGAGACCCAGTACTTC
>-|TRBJ1-6|14|TRBV6-6|-
CASSLHREGSPLHF
TGTGCCAGCAGCCTCCACAGGGAAGGATCACCCCTCCACTTT
>-|TRBJ2-2|13|TRBV28|-
CASRGLGPGELFF
TGTGCCAGCAGGGGACTGGGGCCCGGGGAGCTGTTTTTT
>-|TRBJ1-6|18|TRBV20-1|TRBD1
CSALALITTGGRDSPLHF
TGCAGTGCCCTAGCGCTCATTACTACAGGGGGTAGGGATTCACCCCTCCACTTT
>-|TRBJ1-4|13|TRBV28|-
CASSYPPFEKLFF
TGTGCCAGCAGTTATCCCCCTTTTGAAAAACTGTTTTTT
>once|TRBJ2-5|15|TRBV6-2/TRBV6-3|-
CASSYREGSVETQYF
TGTGCCAGCAGTTATCGCGAGGGTTCGGTAGAGACCCAGTACTTC
>-|TRBJ2-7|16|TRBV20-1|TRBD2
CSARDRPRDYRYEQYF
TGCAGTGCTAGAGATCGTCCCCGGGACTATCGATACGAGCAGTACTTC
>-|TRBJ2-7|11|TRBV20-1|TRBD1
CSATGGREQYF
TGCAGTGCTACAGGGGGACGGGAGCAGTACTTC
>few|TRBJ1-2|12|TRBV12-3/TRBV12-4|-
CASSSHTGSHTF
TGTGCCAGCAGTTCCCATACAGGGTCTCACACCTTC